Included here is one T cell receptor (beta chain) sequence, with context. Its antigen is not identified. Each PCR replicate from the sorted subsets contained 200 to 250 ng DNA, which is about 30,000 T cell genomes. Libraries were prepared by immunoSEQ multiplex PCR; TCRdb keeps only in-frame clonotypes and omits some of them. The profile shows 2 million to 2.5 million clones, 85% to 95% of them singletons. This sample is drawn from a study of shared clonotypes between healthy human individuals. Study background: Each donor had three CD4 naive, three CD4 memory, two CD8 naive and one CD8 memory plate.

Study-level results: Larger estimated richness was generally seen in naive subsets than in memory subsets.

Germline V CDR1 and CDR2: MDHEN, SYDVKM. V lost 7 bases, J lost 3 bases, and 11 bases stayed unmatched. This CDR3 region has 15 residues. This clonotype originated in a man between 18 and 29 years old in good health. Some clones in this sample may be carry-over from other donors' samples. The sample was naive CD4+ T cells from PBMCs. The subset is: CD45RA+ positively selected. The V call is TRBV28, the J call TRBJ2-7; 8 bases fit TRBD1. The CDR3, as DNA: TGTGCCAGCACCCCTTCGGCAGGGGGCTTCTACGAGCAGTACTTC. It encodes CASTPSAGGFYEQYF.